The clone carrying this TCR beta chain was seen a single time. Germline values: CDR1 SGHRS, CDR2 YFSETQ. Trimming removed 0 bases from V and 8 bases from J, with 33 bases in between. The CDR3 is made up of 22 amino acids. The data belong to a study of control samples from healthy donors and cancer patients. Clones were sequenced by immunoSEQ multiplex PCR, and TCRdb holds only the in-frame ones, with some missing. The sample lists around 130,000 clones, roughly 90% seen once, with 6% to 9.5% in the top ten. This sequence originates from a man aged 45-65 years with head and neck cancer. The chain couples TRBV5-1 to TRBJ2-6, with D perhaps TRBD1 (5 bases). The specimen was PBMCs. CDR3 amino acids: CASSLEGRRALSLGPTSNVLTF. CDR3 DNA sequence: TGCGCCAGCAGCTTGGAGGGCCGCAGGGCGCTCTCTCTGGGGCCAACGTCCAACGTCCTGACTTTC.